This TCR beta chain was retrieved from a study of blood T cell repertoires in COVID-19. Study details: From the United States, Italy and Spain came samples of acute and convalescent COVID-19. T cells, B-cell-depleted T cells, or PBMCs provided the cDNA or gDNA that served as material.

Authors' analysis steps: Reference gene primer amplification yielded estimated nucleated cell counts. The data were produced by immunoSEQ multiplex PCR, yet TCRdb's version contains in-frame clones alone and is incomplete. Clone size and V and J calls were adopted from that table, with D and trimming inferred from the DNA. Of under 170,000 clones in the sample, around four fifths were seen once. Deletions cut 8 bases from V and 0 bases from J, with 14 bases between. CDR3 length: 15 amino acids. Germline V gene sequence: CDR1 ENHRY, CDR2 SYGVKD. This TCR was recovered from a man aged 65 to 85 with acute or convalescent COVID-19. This sequence joins TRBV10-3 and TRBJ2-1; maybe TRBD1 (6 bases). What was sequenced was peripheral blood. The CDR3 DNA is TGTGCCATCGGGGGAACAGGGAGCTCCTACAATGAGCAGTTCTTC. It yields the protein CAIGGTGSSYNEQFF.